The next 30 T cell receptor beta chains were all read from a single sample in a study of technical replicates of blood from a few donors. The repertoire was sequenced with immunoSEQ multiplex PCR; TCRdb's copy has only in-frame clones and lacks some. The sample contains 80,000 to 90,000 clones, approximately 94% of which appear only once. The sequencing input was T cells isolated from PBMCs. The source of these receptors is a human donor in good health.

V gene TRBV7-9 combines with J gene TRBJ1-2, with D possibly being TRBD1 (5 bases). Germline CDR1 reads SEHNR; CDR2 reads FQNEAQ (reference sequence). Trimming took off 5 bases at V and 6 bases at J, with 16 bases between the two ends. CDR3 size: 14 residues. CDR3 residues: CASSRGGGRDGYTF. CDR3 sequence (DNA): TGTGCCAGCAGCCGGGGCGGGGGTAGAGATGGCTACACCTTC.

V and J are TRBV4-1 and TRBJ1-4; perhaps TRBD1 as D (5 bases). This CDR3 is 16 amino acids long. The germline gives CDR1 MGHRA, CDR2 YSYEKL. The V and J ends lost 4 bases and 8 bases respectively, with 20 bases between them. CDR3 sequence (DNA): TGCGCCAGCAGCCTTGCCCCCGGGGAGGGACGAGAAAAACTGTTTTTT. As protein: CASSLAPGEGREKLFF.

Points on this clone: The germline gene is not matched at one end of the junction; a read error may be the cause. The J gene is TRBJ1-4, the V gene TRBV14; maybe TRBD1 (5 bases). The germline V gene has CDR1 SGHDN and CDR2 FVKESK. The CDR3 extends over 15 amino acids. The CDR3 DNA reads as TGTGCCAGCAGCCAAGACGGCAGGGCTAACGAAAAACTGTTTTTT. This encodes CASSQDGRANEKLFF.

This clone was observed a handful of times. The chain carries TRBV4-1 and TRBJ2-7, with D possibly being TRBD2 (6 bases). Trimming removed 4 bases at V and 5 bases at J, with 12 bases between. Per the germline V gene, CDR1 is MGHRA and CDR2 is YSYEKL. The CDR3 has 13 residues. CDR3 sequence reads: CASSLRLANEQYF. The CDR3 nucleotides read TGCGCCAGCAGCCTTAGGCTAGCGAACGAGCAGTACTTC.

The V call is TRBV4-1, the J call TRBJ2-7; TRBD1 agrees at 7 bases. The CDR3 has 17 amino acids. With V trimmed by 0 bases and J by 2 bases, 10 bases remained unmatched. CDR1 MGHRA and CDR2 YSYEKL come from the germline V gene. CDR3 protein: CASSQDRRQGVPYEQYF. DNA for the CDR3: TGCGCCAGCAGCCAAGACAGGCGGCAGGGGGTCCCCTACGAGCAGTACTTC.

This chain joins TRBV10-2 and TRBJ2-7; D gene uncertain. This CDR3 is 12 amino acids long. The germline V gene has CDR1 WSHSY and CDR2 SAAADI. The germline V and J ends were trimmed by 5 bases and 3 bases, with 8 bases remaining between them. The CDR3 sequence: CASSLSVYEQYF. The CDR3 nucleotides read TGCGCCAGCAGTCTGTCCGTCTACGAGCAGTACTTC.

The V call is TRBV7-9, the J call TRBJ2-1, with 7 bases matching TRBD1. The CDR3 is made up of 15 amino acids. CDR1 and CDR2 (germline): SEHNR, FQNEAQ (reference sequence). J gave up 3 bases and V 10 bases, and 12 bases lay outside the gene matches. The CDR3: CATPPEQGRYNEQFF. CDR3 DNA sequence: TGTGCCACACCGCCGGAACAGGGGCGCTACAATGAGCAGTTCTTC. The full variable domain, completed using reference TRBV7-9 and TRBJ2-1, is DTGVSQNPRHKITKRGQNVTFRCDPISEHNRLYWYRQTLGQGPEFLTYFQNEAQLEKSRLLSDRFSAERPKGSFSTLEIQRTEQGDSAMYLCATPPEQGRYNEQFFGPGTRLTVL.

This clone appeared a single time. The V call is TRBV4-2, the J call TRBJ2-3; 8 bases are shared with TRBD2. Looked up from germline, CDR1 is LGHNA and CDR2 is YNFKEQ. This CDR3 has 16 residues. The trim removed 0 bases at V and 8 bases at J, leaving 10 bases unmatched. The CDR3 region is CASSQDSPGGARTQYF. The CDR3 coding sequence is TGTGCCAGCAGCCAAGATTCTCCGGGAGGGGCACGTACGCAGTATTTT.

The chain employs TRBV9 and TRBJ2-1; 12 nucleotides match TRBD2. The CDR3 is made up of 15 amino acids. Germline CDR1 SGDLS, CDR2 YYNGEE. After removal of 2 bases from V and 6 bases from J, the junction contained 3 bases not matched to a gene. The CDR3 nucleotides are TGTGCCAGCAGCGTTGAACTAGCGGGGGGCAATGAGCAGTTCTTC. Its protein is CASSVELAGGNEQFF.

The chain links TRBV7-9 to TRBJ1-6, with a possible D match to TRBD1 (6 bases). CDR1 SEHNR and CDR2 FQNEAQ come from the germline V gene (reference sequence). Trimming stripped 0 bases from V and 7 bases from J, with 13 bases between. The CDR3 totals 16 residues. The CDR3 here is CASSLAPGAGNSPLHF. CDR3 DNA: TGTGCCAGCAGCTTAGCCCCAGGGGCCGGGAATTCACCCCTCCACTTT.

The J gene is TRBJ2-2, the V gene TRBV27; TRBD1 matches 8 bases. Germline trimming cut 5 bases from V and 5 bases from J; bases unmatched to any gene: 10. This CDR3 comprises 16 residues. The germline V gene has CDR1 MNHEY and CDR2 SMNVEV (reference sequence). This chain's CDR3 is CASSVQGVVGTGELFF. The CDR3 DNA reads as TGTGCCAGCAGTGTACAGGGGGTTGTGGGGACCGGGGAGCTGTTTTTT.

Notes on this clone: At one boundary the junction diverges from the germline segment, which might be a read error. CDR3 region: CASSAQQDSYEQYF. For the CDR3, the DNA is TGTGCTAGCAGCGCACAACAAGACAGCTACGAGCAGTACTTC. The J gene is TRBJ2-7, the V gene TRBV7-7; maybe TRBD1 (5 bases). Germline CDR1 is SSHAT and CDR2 is FNYEAQ (reference sequence). The CDR3 covers 14 residues. Supplemented by reference TRBV7-7 and TRBJ2-7, the full variable domain reads GAGVSQSPRYKVTKRGQDVTLRCDPISSHATLYWYQQALGQGPEFLTYFNYEAQPDKSGLPSDRFSAERPEGSISTLTIQRTEQRDSAMYRCASSAQQDSYEQYFGPGTRLTVT.

The V and J genes are TRBV4-2 and TRBJ1-1; 10 nucleotides line up with TRBD1. The germline CDR1 and CDR2 sequences are LGHNA and YNFKEQ. V shed 3 bases and J 2 bases; nucleotides not matched to a gene: 6. This CDR3 is built from 16 residues. The CDR3, as DNA: TGTGCCAGCAGCCAGGGGACAGGGGCCCTAAACACTGAAGCTTTCTTT. It is translated as CASSQGTGALNTEAFF.

This rearrangement joins TRBV6-5 to TRBJ1-4; 7 bases align to TRBD1. J lost 4 bases, V lost 6 bases, and 5 bases had no gene match. Germline-derived CDR1 and CDR2 are MNHEY and SVGAGI. The CDR3 loop spans 14 amino acids. CDR3 region: CASRQGPGNEKLFF. The CDR3 region has the DNA TGTGCCAGCAGACAGGGGCCTGGTAATGAAAAACTGTTTTTT.

The gene calls are TRBV7-5 and TRBJ2-7; the table's D gene call, TRBD2, was not cross checked with the DNA. TRBV7-5 corresponds to a pseudogene. This CDR3 has 17 amino acids. For the CDR3, the DNA is TGTGTCAGAAGCCCAGGTTGGGCTGTACCGGGAACCTACGAGCAGTACTTC. Its protein product is CVRSPGWAVPGTYEQYF.

V usage is TRBV2 and J usage is TRBJ2-7; no firm D call. V was trimmed by 3 bases and J by 0 bases, leaving 9 bases between them. Germline CDR1 and CDR2: SNHLY and FYNNEI. This CDR3 contains 14 residues. The CDR3 bases are TGTGCCAGCAGTGACAGGTTCGGCTCCTACGAGCAGTACTTC. This sequence encodes CASSDRFGSYEQYF. The whole variable domain, remainder taken from reference TRBV2 and TRBJ2-7, is EPEVTQTPSHQVTQMGQEVILRCVPISNHLYFYWYRQILGQKVEFLVSFYNNEISEKSEIFDDQFSVERPDGSNFTLKIRSTKLEDSAMYFCASSDRFGSYEQYFGPGTRLTVT.

This chain links TRBV13 with TRBJ2-1; TRBD2 agrees at 16 bases. CDR3 length equals 17 residues. In germline, CDR1 is PRHDT, CDR2 FYEKMQ (reference sequence). Trimming at V came to 5 bases and at J to 7 bases, leaving 8 bases not matched to a gene. CDR3: CASSPTGTSGRGNEQFF. The CDR3 DNA follows: TGTGCCAGCAGCCCTACCGGGACTAGCGGGAGGGGTAATGAGCAGTTCTTC.

The chain links TRBV10-3 to TRBJ2-3, with 7 bases that match TRBD1. CDR3 length: 15 amino acids. The junction had 8 bases not matched to a gene; V was cut back by 6 bases and J by 2 bases. CDR1 is ENHRY and CDR2 is SYGVKD in the germline V gene. The CDR3 protein is CAISLTGAATDTQYF. The CDR3 nucleotides are TGTGCCATCAGCCTAACAGGGGCCGCCACAGATACGCAGTATTTT.

The V gene is TRBV6-5, the J gene TRBJ2-3; tentatively, D is TRBD2 (6 bases). Germline lookup yields CDR1 MNHEY and CDR2 SVGAGI. V gave up 2 bases and J gave up 2 bases, with 11 bases separating them. The CDR3 has 15 amino acids. CDR3 residues: CASSYRTTYTDTQYF. The CDR3 nucleotides are TGTGCCAGCAGTTACAGGACTACGTACACAGATACGCAGTATTTT.

This clone was seen many times. The chain links TRBV6-1 to TRBJ1-6; the match to TRBD1 covers 8 bases. The CDR3 extends over 13 amino acids. V shed 10 bases, J shed 5 bases, and the junction held 4 bases outside the gene matches. Germline values: CDR1 MNHNS, CDR2 SASEGT. The CDR3 DNA sequence: TGTGCCACCCAGGACAGGGATAATTCACCCCTCCACTTT. Translation: CATQDRDNSPLHF.

This chain connects TRBV11-3 to TRBJ2-2, with 8 bases identical to TRBD1. CDR3 size: 15 residues. J gave up 5 bases and V 4 bases, and 6 bases lay outside the gene matches. Germline lookup yields CDR1 SGHNT and CDR2 YENEEA. CDR3 loop: CASSSDRDGTGELFF. Here the CDR3 DNA reads TGTGCCAGCAGCTCGGACAGGGACGGAACCGGGGAGCTGTTTTTT. Variable domain in full (rest from reference TRBV11-3 and TRBJ2-2): EAGVVQSPRYKIIEKKQPVAFWCNPISGHNTLYWYLQNLGQGPELLIRYENEEAVDDSQLPKDRFSAERLKGVDSTLKIQPAELGDSAVYLCASSSDRDGTGELFFGEGSRLTVL.

The rearrangement uses TRBV28 and TRBJ2-7, with 7 positions matching TRBD2. Germline CDR1 is MDHEN and CDR2 is SYDVKM. V was clipped by 1 base and J by 6 bases; unmatched bases: 15. The CDR3 extends over 17 amino acids. CDR3 loop: CASSLSFQRGLAREQYF. DNA for the CDR3: TGTGCCAGCAGTTTATCCTTCCAGCGGGGCTTGGCGCGCGAGCAGTACTTC.

The V call is TRBV10-3, the J call TRBJ1-1; 9 nucleotides agree with TRBD1. With V trimmed by 7 bases and J by 0 bases, 6 bases remained unmatched. This CDR3 is built from 15 residues. The germline gives CDR1 ENHRY, CDR2 SYGVKD. The CDR3 protein is CAINPGQGMNTEAFF. The DNA of the CDR3 is TGTGCCATCAATCCGGGACAGGGTATGAACACTGAAGCTTTCTTT.

V usage is TRBV7-9 and J usage is TRBJ1-4; D possibly corresponds to TRBD1 (5 bases). The germline V gene has CDR1 SEHNR and CDR2 FQNEAQ (reference sequence). The length of the CDR3 is 15 residues. Trimming removed 8 bases from V and 8 bases from J, with 21 bases in between. CDR3 DNA: TGTGCCAGCGGCCCATGGGCAGGGTTTAGGGAAAAACTGTTTTTT. This gives the protein CASGPWAGFREKLFF. The full variable domain, completed using reference TRBV7-9 and TRBJ1-4, is DTGVSQNPRHKITKRGQNVTFRCDPISEHNRLYWYRQTLGQGPEFLTYFQNEAQLEKSRLLSDRFSAERPKGSFSTLEIQRTEQGDSAMYLCASGPWAGFREKLFFGSGTQLSVL.

The J gene is TRBJ2-1, the V gene TRBV5-1; 10 nucleotides agree with TRBD2. Germline assignment: CDR1 SGHRS and CDR2 YFSETQ. The length of the CDR3 is 15 residues. The V gene end was trimmed by 1 base and the J gene end by 6 bases; junction bases not matched to a gene: 4. The DNA of the CDR3 is TGCGCCAGCAGCTTGAGCGGGGGGGTGAGCAATGAGCAGTTCTTC. As protein: CASSLSGGVSNEQFF.

This clone is a singleton in its sample. The chain links TRBV7-6 to TRBJ1-2, with a tentative D call TRBD1 (6 bases). This CDR3 has 16 residues. Germline CDR1 and CDR2: SGHVS and FNYEAQ. V lost 5 bases and J 4 bases, leaving 20 bases between the germline ends. The CDR3 nucleotides read TGTGCCAGCAGCAAGAACCAGGACAGCCGCATCTATGGCTACACCTTC. Its translation is CASSKNQDSRIYGYTF.

The J gene is TRBJ2-5, the V gene TRBV7-9, with 7 bases matching TRBD1. This CDR3 comprises 15 residues. V lost 1 base and J lost 4; bases outside the gene matches: 6. Germline loops: CDR1 SEHNR, CDR2 FQNEAQ (reference sequence). This CDR3 is CASSLVAGGGETQYF. The DNA of the CDR3 is TGTGCCAGCAGCTTAGTGGCAGGGGGTGGAGAGACCCAGTACTTC. Full variable domain (remainder filled in from reference TRBV7-9 and TRBJ2-5): DTGVSQNPRHKITKRGQNVTFRCDPISEHNRLYWYRQTLGQGPEFLTYFQNEAQLEKSRLLSDRFSAERPKGSFSTLEIQRTEQGDSAMYLCASSLVAGGGETQYFGPGTRLLVL.

V usage is TRBV18 and J usage is TRBJ1-6; D not certain. The CDR3 has 15 residues. Trimming removed 3 bases from V and 7 bases from J, with 13 bases in between. Germline V gene lookup returns CDR1 KGHSH and CDR2 LQKENI. The CDR3 spells CASSPSTGSNSPLHF. CDR3 coding DNA: TGTGCCAGCTCACCTTCCACCGGGAGCAATTCACCCCTCCACTTT.

The chain combines TRBV9 with TRBJ1-1; no firm D call. The CDR3 loop spans 14 amino acids. V shed 4 bases and J shed 1 base, with 11 bases lying between them. CDR1 and CDR2 (germline): SGDLS, YYNGEE. The CDR3 loop reads CASSSSGGNTEAFF. In DNA form, the CDR3 reads TGTGCCAGCAGCTCAAGCGGAGGGAACACTGAAGCTTTCTTT.

The chain is built from TRBV5-4 and TRBJ2-1, with D possibly TRBD1 on 5 matching bases. The V and J ends lost 2 bases and 6 bases respectively, with 21 bases between them. CDR1 is SGHNT, CDR2 YYREEE, per germline (reference sequence). CDR3 length: 17 amino acids. The CDR3 region is CASSLFFQGSNINEQFF. DNA for the CDR3: TGTGCCAGCAGCTTATTTTTTCAGGGCTCCAATATCAATGAGCAGTTCTTC.